The 3 T cell receptor beta chains below come from one sample, sequenced in a study of identical twins. TCRdb re-called the 5' RACE reads through MiXCR, storing one row per CDR3 protein. This table holds about 220,000 distinct CDR3 sequences, more than 6.5% found once. The same data also went into a second study, on yellow fever vaccine responses in identical twins.

The source material was memory (CD45RO+) T cells sorted from blood. The source of these receptors is a woman younger than 30 in good health.

Only one count was recorded for this clonotype. A clone one base away is much larger, so this may be a read error. It is likely a read error, because the conserved phenylalanine at the end of the CDR3 is missing. V and J are TRBV10-3 and TRBJ2-7; tentatively, D is TRBD1 (6 bases). CDR3 length: 12 amino acids. Trimming stripped 6 bases from V and 0 bases from J, with 6 bases between. Germline-derived CDR1 and CDR2 are ENHRY and SYGVKD. CDR3 sequence: CAIRDSSYEQYI. The DNA for the CDR3 is TGTGCCATCAGGGACAGCTCCTACGAGCAGTACATC.

CDR3 sequence reads: CASSFGDWSGANVLTF. For the CDR3, the DNA is TGTGCCAGCAGTTTCGGGGATTGGTCTGGGGCCAACGTCCTGACTTTC. The chain is built from TRBV27 and TRBJ2-6; D may be TRBD2 (5 bases). The CDR3 contains 16 residues. Per germline, CDR1 MNHEY and CDR2 SMNVEV (reference sequence). V lost 3 bases, J lost 1 base, and 10 bases lay in between.

In this sample, this clonotype turned up many times. At one boundary the junction diverges from the germline segment, which might be a read error. The chain recombines TRBV15 with TRBJ1-2; D remains unclear. The CDR3 loop spans 13 amino acids. Looked up from germline, CDR1 is LNHNV and CDR2 is YYDKDF (reference sequence). CDR3 amino acids: CATSGEFGYGYTF. Written as DNA, the CDR3 is TGTGCCACCAGCGGAGAATTCGGCTATGGCTACACCTTC. Full variable domain (remainder filled in from reference TRBV15 and TRBJ1-2): DAMVIQNPRYQVTQFGKPVTLSCSQTLNHNVMYWYQQKSSQAPKLLFHYYDKDFNNEADTPDNFQSRRPNTSFCFLDIRSPGLGDTAMYLCATSGEFGYGYTFGSGTRLTVV.